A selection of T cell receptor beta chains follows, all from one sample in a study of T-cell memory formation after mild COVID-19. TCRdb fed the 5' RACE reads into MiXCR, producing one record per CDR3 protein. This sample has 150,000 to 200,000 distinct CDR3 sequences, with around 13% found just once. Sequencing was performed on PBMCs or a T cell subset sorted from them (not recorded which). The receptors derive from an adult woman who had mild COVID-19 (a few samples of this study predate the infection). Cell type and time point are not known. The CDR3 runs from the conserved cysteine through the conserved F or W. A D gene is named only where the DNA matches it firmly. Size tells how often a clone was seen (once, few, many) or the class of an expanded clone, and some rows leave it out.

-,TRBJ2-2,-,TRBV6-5,CASRRGVLNTGELFF,TGTGCCAGCAGACGGGGAGTCCTTAACACCGGGGAGCTGTTTTTT
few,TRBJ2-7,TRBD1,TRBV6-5,CASSYGTGGRNEQYF,TGTGCCAGCAGTTACGGGACAGGGGGCAGGAACGAGCAGTACTTC
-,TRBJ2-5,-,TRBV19,CASSVPRETQYF,TGTGCCAGTTCCGTCCCTAGGGAGACCCAGTACTTC
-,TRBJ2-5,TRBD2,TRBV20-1,CSASPGLAEETQYF,TGCAGTGCTTCCCCGGGACTAGCGGAAGAGACCCAGTACTTC
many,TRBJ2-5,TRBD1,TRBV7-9,CASSSTGIGETQYF,TGTGCCAGCAGCTCGACAGGGATTGGAGAGACCCAGTACTTC
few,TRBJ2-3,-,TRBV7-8,CASSALLFTDTQYF,TGTGCCAGCAGTGCTTTGCTGTTCACAGATACGCAGTATTTT
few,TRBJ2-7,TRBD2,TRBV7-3,CASSLFVSLAGAFPPSKYF,TGTGCCAGCAGCTTATTTGTGTCTCTAGCGGGAGCCTTCCCCCCGAGCAAGTACTTC
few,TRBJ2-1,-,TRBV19,CASSIFQRGNEQFF,TGTGCCAGTAGTATTTTCCAACGGGGCAATGAGCAGTTCTTC
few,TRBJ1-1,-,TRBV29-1,CSVEGRMHTEAFF,TGCAGCGTGGAAGGACGGATGCACACTGAAGCTTTCTTT
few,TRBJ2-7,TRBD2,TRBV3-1,CASSQGNSGSYEQYF,TGTGCCAGCAGCCAAGGTAATAGCGGGAGCTACGAGCAGTACTTC
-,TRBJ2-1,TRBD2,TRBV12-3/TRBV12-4,CASSFLPSGVNEQFF,TGTGCCAGCAGTTTTCTTCCTAGCGGGGTTAACGAGCAGTTCTTC
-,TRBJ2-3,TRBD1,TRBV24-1,CATSEWDRGFTDTQYF,TGTGCCACCAGTGAGTGGGACAGAGGATTCACAGATACGCAGTATTTT
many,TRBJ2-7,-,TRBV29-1,CSVEDGNYEQYF,TGCAGCGTTGAAGACGGAAACTACGAGCAGTACTTC
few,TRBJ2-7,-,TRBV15,CATSPEKEGQYF,TGTGCCACCAGCCCCGAGAAGGAGGGGCAGTACTTC
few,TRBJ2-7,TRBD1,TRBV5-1,CASSSPGQGAYYEQYF,TGCGCCAGCAGCTCCCCGGGACAGGGGGCTTACTACGAGCAGTACTTC
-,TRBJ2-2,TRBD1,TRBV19,CASSLQGANTGELFF,TGTGCCAGTAGTCTACAGGGGGCGAACACCGGGGAGCTGTTTTTT
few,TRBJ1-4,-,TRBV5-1,CASSLSSVGEKLFF,TGCGCCAGCAGCTTGAGCTCGGTGGGAGAAAAACTGTTTTTT
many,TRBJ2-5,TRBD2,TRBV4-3,CASSQEARSGLARQETQYF,TGCGCCAGCAGCCAAGAGGCCCGCTCCGGACTAGCGCGACAAGAGACCCAGTACTTC
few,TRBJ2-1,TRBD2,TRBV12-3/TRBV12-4,CASSPTSESYNEQFF,TGTGCCAGCAGCCCGACTAGCGAATCCTACAATGAGCAGTTCTTC
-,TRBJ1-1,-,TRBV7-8,CASSPLGFNVMNTEAFF,TGTGCCAGCAGCCCGCTAGGATTTAACGTGATGAACACTGAAGCTTTCTTT
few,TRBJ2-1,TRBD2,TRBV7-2,CASSPSGTHNEQFF,TGTGCCAGCAGCCCTAGCGGTACCCACAATGAGCAGTTCTTC
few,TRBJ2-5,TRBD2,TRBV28,CASSSLGGRETQYF,TGTGCCAGCAGTTCCCTGGGAGGGAGGGAGACCCAGTACTTC
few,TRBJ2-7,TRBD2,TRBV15,CATSRSSGGGEQYF,TGTGCCACCAGCAGGTCTAGCGGTGGTGGCGAGCAGTACTTC
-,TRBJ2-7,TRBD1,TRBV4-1,CASSRGQGPSYEQYF,TGCGCCAGCAGCAGGGGACAGGGCCCCTCCTACGAGCAGTACTTC
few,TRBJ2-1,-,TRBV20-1,CSAAGGGVEQFF,TGCAGTGCTGCCGGGGGCGGCGTAGAGCAGTTCTTC
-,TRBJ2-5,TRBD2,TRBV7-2,CASSLFGLAGEAEETQYF,TGTGCCAGCAGCTTATTTGGTCTAGCGGGAGAAGCAGAAGAGACCCAGTACTTC
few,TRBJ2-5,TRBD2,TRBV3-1,CASSPTMGLAEETQYF,TGTGCCAGCAGCCCCACAATGGGACTAGCGGAAGAGACCCAGTACTTC
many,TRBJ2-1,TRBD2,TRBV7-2,CASSLLAGSPLDEQFF,TGTGCCAGCAGCTTATTAGCGGGGTCCCCCCTCGATGAGCAGTTCTTC
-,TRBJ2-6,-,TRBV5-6,CASSLNRGLGANVLTF,TGTGCCAGCAGCCTGAATAGGGGTTTGGGGGCCAACGTCCTGACTTTC
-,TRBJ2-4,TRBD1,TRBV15,CATIEQGVTRGAKNIQYF,TGTGCCACCATCGAACAGGGGGTTACGAGGGGAGCCAAAAACATTCAGTACTTC
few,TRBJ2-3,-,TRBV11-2,CASTPRSVTGDTQYF,TGTGCCAGCACCCCCAGGAGCGTCACGGGGGATACGCAGTATTTT
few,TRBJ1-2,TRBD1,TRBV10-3,CAIRTTGSTGGNKEAGYTF,TGTGCCATCAGGACAACAGGGTCGACAGGGGGAAATAAAGAAGCTGGCTACACCTTC
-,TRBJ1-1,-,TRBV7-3,CASSLTGQGGNTEAFF,TGTGCCAGCAGCTTAACAGGGCAGGGAGGGAACACTGAAGCTTTCTTT
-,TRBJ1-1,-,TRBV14,CASSQSGLGETEAFF,TGTGCCAGCAGCCAAAGCGGGCTGGGTGAGACTGAAGCTTTCTTT
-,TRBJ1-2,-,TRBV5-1,CASSLETGDYGYTF,TGCGCCAGCAGCTTGGAGACAGGAGACTATGGCTACACCTTC
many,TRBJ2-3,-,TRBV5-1,CASKSMATATDTQYF,TGCGCCTCGAAATCCATGGCGACAGCCACAGATACGCAGTATTTT
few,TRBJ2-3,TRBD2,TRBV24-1,CATSDPSRGSRTDTQYF,TGTGCCACCAGTGATCCCTCCCGCGGGAGCAGAACAGATACGCAGTATTTT
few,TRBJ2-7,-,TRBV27,CASSLSDSYEQYF,TGTGCCAGCAGTTTATCGGACAGCTACGAGCAGTACTTC
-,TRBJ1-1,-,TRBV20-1,CSARDSRVGAYTEAFF,TGCAGTGCTAGAGATTCCCGAGTTGGGGCTTACACTGAAGCTTTCTTT
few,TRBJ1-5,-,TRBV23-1,CASSPSVGVRNQPQHF,TGCGCCAGCAGTCCCTCTGTGGGGGTGCGGAATCAGCCCCAGCATTTT
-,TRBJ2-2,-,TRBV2,CASIAGGITGELFF,TGTGCCAGCATTGCGGGCGGAATCACCGGGGAGCTGTTTTTT
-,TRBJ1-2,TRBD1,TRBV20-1,CSAVGQTGYTF,TGCAGTGCTGTGGGACAGACTGGCTACACCTTC
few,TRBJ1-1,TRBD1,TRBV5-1,CASRDLTGGEAFF,TGCGCCAGCAGGGACCTTACAGGGGGCGAAGCTTTCTTT
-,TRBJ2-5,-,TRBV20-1,CSARGQSQGETQYF,TGCAGTGCTAGAGGGCAGTCCCAAGGGGAGACCCAGTACTTC
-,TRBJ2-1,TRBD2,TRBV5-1,CASSLEVREGPVGQFF,TGCGCCAGCAGCTTGGAAGTGCGGGAGGGACCCGTGGGGCAGTTCTTC
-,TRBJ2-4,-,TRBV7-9,CASSLGQANIQYF,TGTGCCAGCAGCTTAGGCCAGGCAAACATTCAGTACTTC
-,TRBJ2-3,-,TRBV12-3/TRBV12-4,CASSLQPSTDTQYF,TGTGCCAGCAGTTTACAGCCTAGCACAGATACGCAGTATTTT
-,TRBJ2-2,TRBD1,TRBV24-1,CATSRPGQRTGELFF,TGTGCCACCAGTAGACCGGGACAGAGGACCGGGGAGCTGTTTTTT
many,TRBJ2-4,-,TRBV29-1,CSVRGIAKNIQYF,TGCAGCGTTAGAGGAATAGCCAAAAACATTCAGTACTTC
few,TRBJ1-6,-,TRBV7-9,CASSLTLGWNSPLHF,TGTGCCAGCAGCCTAACGTTGGGCTGGAATTCACCCCTCCACTTT
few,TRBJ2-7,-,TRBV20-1,CSARGVNYEQYF,TGCAGTGCTAGAGGGGTTAACTACGAGCAGTACTTC
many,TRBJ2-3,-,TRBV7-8,CASSPLAESTDTQYF,TGTGCCAGCAGCCCGCTGGCGGAAAGCACAGATACGCAGTATTTT
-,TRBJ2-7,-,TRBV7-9,CASSGGTAEQYF,TGTGCCAGCAGCGGCGGGACAGCCGAGCAGTACTTC
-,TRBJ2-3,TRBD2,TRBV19,CASSTGLAGKITDTQYF,TGTGCCAGTAGTACGGGACTAGCGGGGAAGATCACAGATACGCAGTATTTT